These 20 T cell receptor beta chains were all obtained from the same sample, sequenced in a study of cytomegalovirus exposure and HLA in healthy donors. PCR primers comprised 60 Vbeta and 13 Jbeta primers. The protocol was immunoSEQ multiplex PCR, while the TCRdb copy is restricted to in-frame clones and leaves out a portion. This sample carries 150,000 to 200,000 clones, 73% of them seen once, and the ten largest clones take approximately 1.8%. The sequenced sample was PBMCs. Source of these receptors: a woman in her twenties or thirties in good health and CMV-seronegative.

This clone showed up just once. The chain is built from TRBV18 and TRBJ2-5; 9 bases are shared with TRBD1. There are 15 residues in the CDR3. Trimming at V came to 3 bases and at J to 4 bases, leaving 6 bases not matched to a gene. Germline V lookup: CDR1 KGHSH, CDR2 LQKENI. CDR3 sequence (DNA): TGTGCCAGCTCACCCGGGACAGGGCGGCCAGAGACCCAGTACTTC. Translated, it gives CASSPGTGRPETQYF.

The rearrangement joins TRBV19 to TRBJ2-3; 11 bases are shared with TRBD1. CDR1 LNHDA and CDR2 SQIVND come from the germline V gene (reference sequence). The CDR3 is 16 residues long. The V and J ends lost 2 bases and 5 bases, in that order; junction bases with no gene match: 6. The CDR3 DNA follows: TGTGCCAGTAGTATACCGGACAGGGGGCTCAGAGATACGCAGTATTTT. The encoded protein is CASSIPDRGLRDTQYF.

This rearrangement joins TRBV5-4 to TRBJ1-6, with D hard to call. In germline, CDR1 is SGHNT, CDR2 YYREEE (reference sequence). The V end lost 1 base, the J end lost 7 bases, and 15 bases lay between the germline ends. The CDR3 runs to 16 residues. This CDR3 reads CASSLWPGNSNSPLHF. The CDR3 DNA is TGTGCCAGCAGCTTGTGGCCAGGCAATTCCAATTCACCCCTCCACTTT.

Only a few counts were recorded for this clone. The chain has TRBV19 and TRBJ2-2, with TRBD2 as a possible D gene (5 bases). CDR3 length: 14 residues. Germline V gene sequence: CDR1 LNHDA, CDR2 SQIVND (reference sequence). V lost 7 bases and J lost 4, with 13 bases in between. DNA for the CDR3: TGTGCCAGTAACCTAGCCCCTGCCACCGGGGAGCTGTTTTTT. Protein: CASNLAPATGELFF.

Note on this clone: At the DNA level, this CDR3 is encoded by other sequences in the same sample as well. The DNA for the CDR3 is TGTGCCACCAGCAGAGATTATTCTGGAAACACCATATATTTT. This gives the protein CATSRDYSGNTIYF. V is TRBV15 and J is TRBJ1-3, with D hard to call. Looked up from germline, CDR1 is LNHNV and CDR2 is YYDKDF (reference sequence). V lost 0 bases, J lost 1 base, and 4 bases lay in between. CDR3 length equals 14 residues. Full variable domain (rest looked up from reference TRBV15 and TRBJ1-3): DAMVIQNPRYQVTQFGKPVTLSCSQTLNHNVMYWYQQKSSQAPKLLFHYYDKDFNNEADTPDNFQSRRPNTSFCFLDIRSPGLGDTAMYLCATSRDYSGNTIYFGEGSWLTVV.

The chain uses TRBV4-3 and TRBJ2-2, with a weak D call TRBD2 (6 bases). V was cut by 3 bases and J by 1 base, with 15 bases left in between. CDR3 length equals 17 residues. Germline-derived CDR1 and CDR2 are LGHNA and YSLEER. The CDR3 sequence is CASSQRTPGGNTGELFF. Written as DNA, the CDR3 is TGCGCCAGCAGCCAGAGGACACCCGGGGGGAACACCGGGGAGCTGTTTTTT.

This clone turned up a few times. J is TRBJ2-4 and V is TRBV28, with a tentative D call TRBD1 (5 bases). V shed 2 bases and J shed 3 bases, with 11 bases lying between them. The CDR3 runs 15 residues. CDR1 MDHEN and CDR2 SYDVKM come from the germline V gene. The CDR3 here is CASSLVTVDKNIQYF. As DNA, the CDR3 is TGTGCCAGCAGTTTAGTGACAGTAGACAAAAACATTCAGTACTTC.

The V gene is TRBV18, the J gene TRBJ2-3; D gene unclear. Trimming removed 2 bases at V and 5 bases at J, with 14 bases between. Germline V gene lookup returns CDR1 KGHSH and CDR2 LQKENI. The CDR3 has 15 amino acids. The CDR3 region is CASSPMSLSLDTQYF. In DNA form, the CDR3 reads TGTGCCAGCTCACCAATGAGTCTCTCACTAGATACGCAGTATTTT.

The chain joins TRBV7-9 to TRBJ2-5, with 7 bases matching TRBD1. The CDR3 spans 15 residues. The V gene's germline CDR1 is SEHNR and CDR2 FQNEAQ (reference sequence). V trimming: 2 bases; J trimming: 4 bases; junction bases outside the gene matches: 7. As DNA, the CDR3 is TGTGCCAGCAGCTTAAAAGACAGGGCGCGAGAGACCCAGTACTTC. Amino acids: CASSLKDRARETQYF. The whole variable domain, remainder taken from reference TRBV7-9 and TRBJ2-5, is DTGVSQNPRHKITKRGQNVTFRCDPISEHNRLYWYRQTLGQGPEFLTYFQNEAQLEKSRLLSDRFSAERPKGSFSTLEIQRTEQGDSAMYLCASSLKDRARETQYFGPGTRLLVL.

The rearrangement links TRBV12-5 to TRBJ2-1, with 7 nucleotides matching TRBD1. The V gene end was trimmed by 1 base and the J gene end by 4 bases; junction bases not matched to a gene: 4. Germline lookup yields CDR1 LGHNT and CDR2 FRNRAP. This CDR3 region has 15 residues. The CDR3 here is CASGLEGQLYNEQFF. The CDR3 region has the DNA TGTGCTAGTGGTTTGGAGGGACAGCTATACAATGAGCAGTTCTTC.

This clone was seen only once. The genes are TRBV6-1 and TRBJ2-5; TRBD1 is a possible D gene (5 bases). The end of the DNA fits TRBJ2-7 better, so the J call may be wrong. Germline CDR1 MNHNS, CDR2 SASEGT. The CDR3 spans 12 residues. CDR3 region: CASRRQTYEQYF. In DNA, the CDR3 is TGTGCCAGCAGAAGACAGACCTACGAGCAGTACTTC.

V is TRBV27 and J is TRBJ2-7; TRBD2 aligns across 7 bases. Germline loops: CDR1 MNHEY, CDR2 SMNVEV (reference sequence). The CDR3 has 17 residues. The V and J ends lost 1 base and 0 bases, in that order; junction bases with no gene match: 9. For the CDR3, the DNA is TGTGCCAGCAGTTTATATTTCGGGCGGGAGCCCTCCTACGAGCAGTACTTC. Encoded protein: CASSLYFGREPSYEQYF.

The chain is built from TRBV7-9 and TRBJ2-7; D is unclear. CDR1 SEHNR and CDR2 FQNEAQ come from the germline V gene (reference sequence). The CDR3 runs to 11 residues. Trimming shortened V by 2 bases and J by 6 bases, and 5 bases separated the two germline ends. This CDR3 is CASSLYSEQYF. The CDR3 nucleotides are TGTGCCAGCAGCTTATATTCCGAGCAGTACTTC.

This chain links TRBV18 with TRBJ1-1; a possible D gene is TRBD1 (5 bases). The CDR3 runs 15 residues. V lost 3 bases and J lost 3, with 14 bases in between. Germline loops: CDR1 KGHSH, CDR2 LQKENI. This chain's CDR3 is CASSPLGVGDTEAFF. DNA for the CDR3: TGTGCCAGCTCACCCCTAGGGGTAGGGGACACTGAAGCTTTCTTT.

V is TRBV5-6 and J is TRBJ2-3; 8 bases map to TRBD1. Looked up from germline, CDR1 is SGHDT and CDR2 is YYEEEE. V lost 3 bases to trimming and J lost 4 bases; unmatched junction nucleotides: 13. This CDR3 spans 17 amino acids. The CDR3 sequence is CASSYHSGQGFSDTQYF. The DNA for the CDR3 is TGTGCCAGCAGCTATCATAGCGGACAGGGCTTCTCAGATACGCAGTATTTT. Full variable domain (remainder filled in from reference TRBV5-6 and TRBJ2-3): DAGVTQSPTHLIKTRGQQVTLRCSPKSGHDTVSWYQQALGQGPQFIFQYYEEEERQRGNFPDRFSGHQFPNYSSELNVNALLLGDSALYLCASSYHSGQGFSDTQYFGPGTRLTVL.

V usage is TRBV19 and J usage is TRBJ1-2, with TRBD1 identical over 8 bases. The ends lost 6 bases at V and 6 bases at J; junction bases unmatched: 9. The CDR3 is 14 residues long. Germline V lookup: CDR1 LNHDA, CDR2 SQIVND (reference sequence). The CDR3 sequence is CASRARGQVDGYTF. CDR3 in DNA: TGTGCCAGTAGGGCGAGGGGACAGGTGGATGGCTACACCTTC.

V and J are TRBV27 and TRBJ2-6; D gene uncertain. The CDR3 sequence is 16 residues long. V lost 5 bases and J 0 bases, leaving 11 bases between the germline ends. CDR1 and CDR2 from the germline V gene are MNHEY and SMNVEV (reference sequence). The CDR3 DNA reads TGTGCCAGCAGTCCACGTAGTAGCTCTGGGGCCAACGTCCTGACTTTC. This encodes CASSPRSSSGANVLTF.

This rearrangement joins TRBV9 to TRBJ2-2; 9 bases map to TRBD2. The CDR3 totals 16 residues. Per germline, CDR1 SGDLS and CDR2 YYNGEE. Losses at the gene ends were 0 bases for V and 6 bases for J; bases not matched to a gene: 6. CDR3 DNA: TGTGCCAGCAGCGTAGGTAGTAGCGGGAGACCCGGGGAGCTGTTTTTT. Protein: CASSVGSSGRPGELFF.

The chain links TRBV5-1 to TRBJ2-1; 13 nucleotides line up with TRBD2. The CDR3 covers 15 residues. V shed 6 bases, J shed 10 bases, and the junction held 10 bases outside the gene matches. Germline loops: CDR1 SGHRS, CDR2 YFSETQ. CDR3: CASTPGTSGAREQFF. The DNA of the CDR3 is TGCGCCAGCACCCCCGGGACTAGCGGGGCCAGGGAGCAGTTCTTC.

This chain uses TRBV7-2 with TRBJ2-2; TRBD2 aligns across 8 bases. This CDR3 comprises 15 residues. Unmatched junction bases numbered 7, after V lost 4 bases and J lost 6 bases. Germline V gives CDR1 SGHTA, CDR2 FQGNSA. CDR3 in DNA: TGTGCCAGCAGCTACGGACTAGCATCGGCCGGGGAGCTGTTTTTT. This encodes CASSYGLASAGELFF. Complete variable domain (other parts from reference TRBV7-2 and TRBJ2-2): GAGVSQSPSNKVTEKGKDVELRCDPISGHTALYWYRQSLGQGLEFLIYFQGNSAPDKSGLPSDRFSAERTGGSVSTLTIQRTQQEDSAVYLCASSYGLASAGELFFGEGSRLTVL.